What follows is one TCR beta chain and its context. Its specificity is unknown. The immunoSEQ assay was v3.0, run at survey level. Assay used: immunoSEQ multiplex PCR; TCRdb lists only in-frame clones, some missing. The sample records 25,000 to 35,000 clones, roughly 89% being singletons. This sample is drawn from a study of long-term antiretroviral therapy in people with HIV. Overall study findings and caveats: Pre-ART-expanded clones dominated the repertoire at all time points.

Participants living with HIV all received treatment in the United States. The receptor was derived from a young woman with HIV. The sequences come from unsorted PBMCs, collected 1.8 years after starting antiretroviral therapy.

For the CDR3, the DNA is TGTGCCAGCAGCTTGTTCCAATTAGCCAAAAACATTCAGTACTTC. Residues: CASSLFQLAKNIQYF. J is TRBJ2-4 and V is TRBV5-4; D uncertain. Germline V gene sequence: CDR1 SGHNT, CDR2 YYREEE (reference sequence). V lost 1 base to trimming and J lost 0 bases, with 8 bases between them. The CDR3 totals 15 residues.